This TCR beta chain stems from a study of blood T cell repertoires in COVID-19. CDR1 is MNHEY and CDR2 is SVGEGT in the germline V gene. The V end lost 4 bases, the J end lost 8 bases, and 9 bases lay between the germline ends. This CDR3 has 13 amino acids. Data came from immunoSEQ multiplex PCR; TCRdb stores just in-frame clones and leaves some out. Of 150,000 to 200,000 clones listed, approximately 90% were seen once; the top ten hold approximately 2.1%. The chain combines TRBV6-2 or TRBV6-3 with TRBJ1-6, with D uncertain. Input material: peripheral blood. The clonotype comes from a man aged 65 to 85 with active or convalescent COVID-19. This chain's CDR3 is CASSFNSYSPLHF. The CDR3 region has the DNA TGTGCCAGCAGTTTCAACAGCTATTCACCCCTCCACTTT.